Here is one T cell receptor (beta chain) with its context. Its antigen is as yet unknown. These data originate in a study of regulatory T cells in long-lasting Graves disease. Regarding the study as a whole: No thyroid tissue was studied; the work used peripheral blood only.

CDR1 is SGHTA, CDR2 FQGTGA, per germline. The V gene lost 1 base and the J gene lost 0 bases, with 9 bases spanning the gap. The CDR3 is 15 residues long. Sample time point: persistent/refractory GD, antithyroid drugs over 5 years with positive TRAb. Generation of the TCR library employed RNA extracted from PBMCs. Combining iRepertoire HTBI primers with Arm-PCR of CDR3 regions, the authors built TCR beta libraries. Original processing notes: Across the samples, identification revealed about 62 TRBV and about 13 TRBJ segments. Using its own MiXCR run on the multiplex PCR reads, TCRdb lists one record per CDR3 protein. V and J calls and clone size were set by TCRdb, not the authors. The table has approximately 690,000 distinct CDR3 sequences, 25% to 35% seen once.

The receptor was derived from a female donor with Graves disease. The starting material was peripheral blood mononuclear cells (PBMCs), obtained when the disease was refractory, from a patient treated with antithyroid drugs. V is TRBV7-3 and J is TRBJ1-1, with unresolved D. The CDR3 DNA sequence: TGTGCCAGCAGCTTAAGTCCGAACATGAACACTGAAGCTTTCTTT. Its translation is CASSLSPNMNTEAFF. The entire variable domain, with the rest obtained from reference TRBV7-3 and TRBJ1-1, is as follows: GAGVSQTPSNKVTEKGKYVELRCDPISGHTALYWYRQSLGQGPEFLIYFQGTGAADDSGLPNDRFFAVRPEGSVSTLKIQRTERGDSAVYLCASSLSPNMNTEAFFGQGTRLTVV.